This T cell receptor beta chain is from a study of shared clonotypes between healthy human individuals. The overall study: Each donor's CD8 memory used one plate, CD8 naive two, each CD4 subset three.

Trimming stripped 6 bases from V and 5 bases from J, with 19 bases between. The CDR3 length is 15 residues. Germline-derived CDR1 and CDR2 are LNHDA and SQIVND (reference sequence). TCRdb's table, derived via immunoSEQ multiplex PCR, lists solely in-frame clones and lacks some. Among some 2 million clones listed, about 94% were seen once. CD45RO-negative, CCR7-positively selected cells formed the naive CD8 fraction, excluding terminally differentiated effector memory CD45RA+ cells. This receptor was identified in a man between 18 and 35 years old in good health. The J gene is TRBJ1-1, the V gene TRBV19; D ambiguous. The sample consisted of naive CD8+ T cells sorted from blood. In nucleotides, the CDR3 is TGTGCCAGTAGAATAAGACCCGAGGAAGGGACTGAAGCTTTCTTT. Protein product: CASRIRPEEGTEAFF.